This T cell receptor (beta chain) derives from a study of T-cell memory formation after mild COVID-19. Whole-study findings and limits: That cross-reactive memory joined was suggested by some responding clones appearing in pre-infection memory.

5'RACE, which relied on constant-segment primers, yielded TCR alpha and TCR beta cDNA libraries carrying sample barcodes and UMIs. From the 5' RACE reads, TCRdb called clonotypes with MiXCR, one entry per CDR3 protein. This sample has about 390,000 distinct CDR3 sequences; about 16% occur once, and the top ten carry 20% to 25%. The germline CDR1 and CDR2 sequences are MNHNS and SASEGT. V lost 6 bases and J lost 2; bases outside the gene matches: 6. The CDR3 has 15 amino acids. This clonotype turned up a few times. What it binds is unknown. This TCR came from a man aged 18 to 29 who had mild COVID-19 (a few samples of this study predate the infection). Cell type and time point are not known. The rearrangement joins TRBV6-1 to TRBJ2-3, with TRBD2 matching over 9 bases. Sequenced: PBMCs or a T cell subset sorted from them (not recorded which). The CDR3: CASSRAGGITDTQYF. The CDR3 DNA reads TGTGCCAGCAGCCGAGCGGGGGGAATCACAGATACGCAGTATTTT.